This paragraph covers one T cell receptor (beta chain) sequence. These data originate in a study of cytomegalovirus exposure and HLA in healthy donors. PCR employed 60 Vbeta and 13 Jbeta primers. Profiling relied on immunoSEQ multiplex PCR, and the TCRdb table lists in-frame clones only, not all of them. The table has just over 150,000 clones, roughly four fifths seen once. The J segment lost 10 bases and the V segment lost 0 bases, leaving 9 bases of the junction unmatched. Germline V CDR1 and CDR2: MNHNS, SASEGT. The CDR3 is 16 residues long. The TCR comes from a woman aged 40-49 years in good health and CMV-seronegative. The sequenced sample was PBMCs. The chain is built from TRBV6-1 and TRBJ1-4, with 9 bases that match TRBD1. The CDR3 bases are TGTGCCAGCAGTGAAGCGCTTTGGGACAGGGTGCCAAAACTGTTTTTT. Amino acids: CASSEALWDRVPKLFF.